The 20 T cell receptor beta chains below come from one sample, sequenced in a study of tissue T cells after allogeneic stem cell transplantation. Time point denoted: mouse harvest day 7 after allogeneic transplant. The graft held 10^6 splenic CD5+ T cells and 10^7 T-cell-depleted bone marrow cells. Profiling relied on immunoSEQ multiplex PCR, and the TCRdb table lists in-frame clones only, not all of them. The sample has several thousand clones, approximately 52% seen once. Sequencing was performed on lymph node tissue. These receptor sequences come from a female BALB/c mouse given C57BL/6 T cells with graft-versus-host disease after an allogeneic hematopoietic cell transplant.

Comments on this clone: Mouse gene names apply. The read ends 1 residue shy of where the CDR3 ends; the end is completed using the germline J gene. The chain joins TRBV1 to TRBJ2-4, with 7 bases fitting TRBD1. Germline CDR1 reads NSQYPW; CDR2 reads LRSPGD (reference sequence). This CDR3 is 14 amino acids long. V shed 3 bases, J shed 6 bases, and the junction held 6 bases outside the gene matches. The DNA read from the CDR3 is TGCACCTGCAGTGCCCGACAGGGTTGGAACACCTTGTAC. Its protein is CTCSARQGWNTLY. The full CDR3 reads CTCSARQGWNTLYF.

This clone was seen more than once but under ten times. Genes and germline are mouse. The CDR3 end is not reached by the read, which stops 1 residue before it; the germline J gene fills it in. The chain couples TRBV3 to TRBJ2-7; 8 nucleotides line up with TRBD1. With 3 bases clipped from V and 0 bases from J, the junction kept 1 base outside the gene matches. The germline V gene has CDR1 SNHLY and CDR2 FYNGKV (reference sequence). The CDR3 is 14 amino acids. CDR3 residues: CASSFRGHSYEQYF. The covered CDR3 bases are TGTGCCAGCAGCTTCAGGGGGCACTCCTATGAACAGTAC. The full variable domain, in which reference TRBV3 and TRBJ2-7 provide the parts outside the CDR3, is GPKVLQIPSHQIIDMGQMVTLNCDPVSNHLYFYWYKQILGQQMEFLVNFYNGKVMEKSKLFKDQFSVERPDGSYFTLKIQPTALEDSAVYFCASSFRGHSYEQYFGPGTRLTVL.

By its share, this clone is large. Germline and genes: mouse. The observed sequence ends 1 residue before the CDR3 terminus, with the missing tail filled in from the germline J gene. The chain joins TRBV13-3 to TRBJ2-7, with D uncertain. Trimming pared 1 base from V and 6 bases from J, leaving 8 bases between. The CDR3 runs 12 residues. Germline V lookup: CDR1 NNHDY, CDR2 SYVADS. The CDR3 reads CASSDLWFEQYF. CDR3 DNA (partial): TGTGCCAGCAGTGATCTCTGGTTTGAACAGTAC.

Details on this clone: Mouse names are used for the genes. CDR3 DNA, as far as it was read: TGTGCCAGCAGTTTGGGGGGGAGGAATTCGCCCCTCTAC. It is translated as CASSLGGRNSPLY. The entire CDR3 protein reads CASSLGGRNSPLYF. V gene TRBV15 combines with J gene TRBJ1-6, with a possible D match to TRBD1 (5 bases). The read ends 1 residue shy of where the CDR3 ends; the end is completed using the germline J gene. TRBJ1-6 carries the ORF label, with uncertain function. Germline V gene sequence: CDR1 SGHND, CDR2 FRSKSL. Deletions cut 3 bases from V and 7 bases from J, with 10 bases between. The CDR3 is 14 amino acids.

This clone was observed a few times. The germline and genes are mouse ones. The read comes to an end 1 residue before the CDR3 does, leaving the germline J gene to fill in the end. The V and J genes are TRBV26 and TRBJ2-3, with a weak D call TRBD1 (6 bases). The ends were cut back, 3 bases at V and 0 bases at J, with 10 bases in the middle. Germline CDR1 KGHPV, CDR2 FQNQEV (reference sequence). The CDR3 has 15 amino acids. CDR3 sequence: CASSLGTSSAETLYF. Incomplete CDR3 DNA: TGTGCCAGCAGTCTCGGGACATCTAGTGCAGAAACGCTGTAT.

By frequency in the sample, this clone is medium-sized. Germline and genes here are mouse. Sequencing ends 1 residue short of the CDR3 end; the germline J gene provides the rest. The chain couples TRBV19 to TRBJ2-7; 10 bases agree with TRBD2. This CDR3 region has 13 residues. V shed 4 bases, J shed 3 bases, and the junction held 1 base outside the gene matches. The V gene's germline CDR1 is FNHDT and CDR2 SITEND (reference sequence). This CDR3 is CASSLGGRYEQYF. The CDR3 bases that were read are TGTGCCAGCAGTCTGGGGGGGCGCTATGAACAGTAC.

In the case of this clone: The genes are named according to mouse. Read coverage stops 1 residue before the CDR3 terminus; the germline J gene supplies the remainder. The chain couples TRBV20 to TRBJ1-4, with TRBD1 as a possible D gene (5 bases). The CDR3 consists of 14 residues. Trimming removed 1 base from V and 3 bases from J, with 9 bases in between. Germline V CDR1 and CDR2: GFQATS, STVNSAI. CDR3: CGARVGGPNERLFF. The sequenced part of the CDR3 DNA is TGTGGTGCTAGGGTGGGGGGTCCCAACGAAAGATTATTT.

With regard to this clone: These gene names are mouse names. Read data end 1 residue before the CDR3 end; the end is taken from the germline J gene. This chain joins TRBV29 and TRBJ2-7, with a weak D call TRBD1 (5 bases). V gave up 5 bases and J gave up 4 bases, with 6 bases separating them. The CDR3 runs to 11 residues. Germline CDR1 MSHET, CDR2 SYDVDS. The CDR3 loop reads CASSDSYEQYF. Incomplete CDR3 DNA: TGTGCTAGCAGTGACAGTTATGAACAGTAC.

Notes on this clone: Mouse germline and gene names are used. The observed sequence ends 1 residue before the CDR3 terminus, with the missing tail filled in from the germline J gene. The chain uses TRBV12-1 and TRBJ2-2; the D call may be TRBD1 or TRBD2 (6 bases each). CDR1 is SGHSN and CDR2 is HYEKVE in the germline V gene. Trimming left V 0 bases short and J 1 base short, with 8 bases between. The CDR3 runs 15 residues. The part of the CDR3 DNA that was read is TGTGCCAGCTCTCTCTGGGGGCTAAACACCGGGCAGCTCTAC. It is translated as CASSLWGLNTGQLY. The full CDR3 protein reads CASSLWGLNTGQLYF.

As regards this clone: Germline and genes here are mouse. The DNA read from the CDR3 is TGTGCCAGCAGTCTGGGGACAGTCACAGAAGTCTTC. This codes for CASSLGTVTEVF. The CDR3 in full is CASSLGTVTEVFF. The chain carries TRBV26 and TRBJ1-1, with 7 nucleotides matching TRBD1. The read comes to an end 1 residue before the CDR3 does, leaving the germline J gene to fill in the end. The CDR3 totals 13 residues. Unmatched junction bases numbered 1, after V lost 2 bases and J lost 4 bases. Germline CDR1 and CDR2: KGHPV and FQNQEV (reference sequence).

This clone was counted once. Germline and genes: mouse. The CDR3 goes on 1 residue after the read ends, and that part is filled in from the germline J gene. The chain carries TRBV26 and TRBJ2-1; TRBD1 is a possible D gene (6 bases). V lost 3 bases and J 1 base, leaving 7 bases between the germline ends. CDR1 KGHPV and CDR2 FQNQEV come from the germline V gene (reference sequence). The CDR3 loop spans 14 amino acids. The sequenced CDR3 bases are TGTGCCAGCAGTCTAACAGGGAACTATGCTGAGCAGTTC. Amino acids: CASSLTGNYAEQF. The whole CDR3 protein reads CASSLTGNYAEQFF.

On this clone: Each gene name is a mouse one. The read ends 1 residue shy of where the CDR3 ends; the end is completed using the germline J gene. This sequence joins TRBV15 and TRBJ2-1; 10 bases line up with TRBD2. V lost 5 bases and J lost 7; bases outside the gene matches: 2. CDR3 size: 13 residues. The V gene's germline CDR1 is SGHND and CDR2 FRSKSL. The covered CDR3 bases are TGTGCCAGCAGTCTGGGGGGGCGGGCTGAGCAGTTC. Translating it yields CASSLGGRAEQF. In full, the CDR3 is CASSLGGRAEQFF.

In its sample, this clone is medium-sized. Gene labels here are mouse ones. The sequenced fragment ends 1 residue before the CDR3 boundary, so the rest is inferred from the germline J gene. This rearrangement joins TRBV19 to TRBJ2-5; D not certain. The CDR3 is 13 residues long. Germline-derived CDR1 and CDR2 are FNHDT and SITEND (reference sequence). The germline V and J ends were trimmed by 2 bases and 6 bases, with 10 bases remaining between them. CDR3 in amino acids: CASSMGRRDTQYF. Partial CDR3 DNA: TGTGCCAGCAGTATGGGCAGGCGGGACACCCAGTAC.

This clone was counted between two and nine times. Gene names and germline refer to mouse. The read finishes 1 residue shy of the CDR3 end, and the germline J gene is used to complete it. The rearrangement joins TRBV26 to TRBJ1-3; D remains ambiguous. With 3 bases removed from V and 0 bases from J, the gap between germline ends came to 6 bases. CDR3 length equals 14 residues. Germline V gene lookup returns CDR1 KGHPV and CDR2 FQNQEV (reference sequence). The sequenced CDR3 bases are TGTGCCAGCAGTCTCCAGGATTCTGGAAATACGCTCTAT. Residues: CASSLQDSGNTLY. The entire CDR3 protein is CASSLQDSGNTLYF.

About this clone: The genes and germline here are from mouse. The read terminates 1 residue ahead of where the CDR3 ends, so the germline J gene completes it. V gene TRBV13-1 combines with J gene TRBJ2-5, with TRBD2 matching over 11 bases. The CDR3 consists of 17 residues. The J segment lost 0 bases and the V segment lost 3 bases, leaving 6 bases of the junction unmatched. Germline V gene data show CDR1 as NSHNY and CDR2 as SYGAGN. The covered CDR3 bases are TGTGCCAGCAGTGGAGGACTGGGGGGACTTAACCAAGACACCCAGTAC. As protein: CASSGGLGGLNQDTQY. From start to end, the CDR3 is CASSGGLGGLNQDTQYF.

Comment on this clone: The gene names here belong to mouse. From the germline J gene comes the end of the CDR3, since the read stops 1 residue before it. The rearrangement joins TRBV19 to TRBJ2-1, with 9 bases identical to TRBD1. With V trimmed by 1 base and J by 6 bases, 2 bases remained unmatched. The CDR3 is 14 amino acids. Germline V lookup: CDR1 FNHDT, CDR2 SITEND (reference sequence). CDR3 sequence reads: CASSINRGPAEQFF. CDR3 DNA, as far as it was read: TGTGCCAGCAGTATAAACAGGGGGCCTGCTGAGCAGTTC.

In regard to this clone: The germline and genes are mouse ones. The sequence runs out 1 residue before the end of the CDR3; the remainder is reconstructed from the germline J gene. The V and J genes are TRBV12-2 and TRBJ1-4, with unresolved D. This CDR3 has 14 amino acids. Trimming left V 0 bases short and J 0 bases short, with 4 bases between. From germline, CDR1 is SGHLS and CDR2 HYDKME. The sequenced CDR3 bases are TGTGCCAGCTCTCTCGGGGTTTCCAACGAAAGATTATTT. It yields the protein CASSLGVSNERLF. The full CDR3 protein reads CASSLGVSNERLFF.

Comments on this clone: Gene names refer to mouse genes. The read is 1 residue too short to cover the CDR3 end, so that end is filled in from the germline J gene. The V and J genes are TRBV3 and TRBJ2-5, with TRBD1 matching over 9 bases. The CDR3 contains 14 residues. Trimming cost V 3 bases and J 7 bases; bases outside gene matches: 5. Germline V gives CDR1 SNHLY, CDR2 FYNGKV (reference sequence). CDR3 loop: CASSFDRGGNTQYF. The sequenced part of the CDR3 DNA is TGTGCCAGCAGCTTTGACAGGGGGGGGAACACCCAGTAC.

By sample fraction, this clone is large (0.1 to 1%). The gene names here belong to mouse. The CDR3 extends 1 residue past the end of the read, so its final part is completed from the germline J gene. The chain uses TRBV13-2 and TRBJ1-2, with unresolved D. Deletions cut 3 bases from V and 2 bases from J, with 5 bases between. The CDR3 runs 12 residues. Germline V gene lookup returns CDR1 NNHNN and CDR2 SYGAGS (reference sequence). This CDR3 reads CASGGHNSDYTF. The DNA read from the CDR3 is TGTGCCAGCGGTGGACATAACTCCGACTACACC.

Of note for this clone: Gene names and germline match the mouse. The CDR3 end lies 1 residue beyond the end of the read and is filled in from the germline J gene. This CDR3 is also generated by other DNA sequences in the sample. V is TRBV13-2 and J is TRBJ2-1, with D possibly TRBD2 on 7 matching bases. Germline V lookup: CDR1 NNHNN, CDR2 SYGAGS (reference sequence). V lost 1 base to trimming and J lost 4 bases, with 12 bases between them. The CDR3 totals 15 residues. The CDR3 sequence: CASGDKGGEYAEQFF. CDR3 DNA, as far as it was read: TGTGCCAGCGGTGATAAAGGGGGGGAGTATGCTGAGCAGTTC.